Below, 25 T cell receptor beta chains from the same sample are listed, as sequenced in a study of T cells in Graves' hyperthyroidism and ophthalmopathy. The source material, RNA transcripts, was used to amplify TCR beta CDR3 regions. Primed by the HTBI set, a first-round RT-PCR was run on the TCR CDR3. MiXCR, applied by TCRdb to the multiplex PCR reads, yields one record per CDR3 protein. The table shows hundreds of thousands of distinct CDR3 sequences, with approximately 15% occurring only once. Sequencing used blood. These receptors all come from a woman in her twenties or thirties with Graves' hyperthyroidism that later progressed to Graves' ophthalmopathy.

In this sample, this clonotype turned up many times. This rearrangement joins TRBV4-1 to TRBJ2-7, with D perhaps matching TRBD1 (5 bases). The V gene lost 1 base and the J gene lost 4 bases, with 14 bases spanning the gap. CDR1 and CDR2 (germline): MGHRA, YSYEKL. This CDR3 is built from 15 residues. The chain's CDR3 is CASSQGSQGLYEQYF. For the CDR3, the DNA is TGCGCCAGCAGCCAAGGTAGTCAGGGCCTGTACGAGCAGTACTTC.

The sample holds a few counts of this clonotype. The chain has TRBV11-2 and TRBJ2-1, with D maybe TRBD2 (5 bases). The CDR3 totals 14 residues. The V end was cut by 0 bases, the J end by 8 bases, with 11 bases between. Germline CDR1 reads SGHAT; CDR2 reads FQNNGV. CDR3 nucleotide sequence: TGTGCCAGCAGCTTAGATTCACCCGGGGATGAGCAGTTCTTC. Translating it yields CASSLDSPGDEQFF.

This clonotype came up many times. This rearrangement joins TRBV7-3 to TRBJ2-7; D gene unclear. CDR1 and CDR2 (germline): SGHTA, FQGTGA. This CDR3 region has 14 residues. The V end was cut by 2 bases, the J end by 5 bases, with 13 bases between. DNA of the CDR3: TGTGCCAGCAGCTTATATGATGGCGCAAACGAGCAGTACTTC. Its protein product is CASSLYDGANEQYF.

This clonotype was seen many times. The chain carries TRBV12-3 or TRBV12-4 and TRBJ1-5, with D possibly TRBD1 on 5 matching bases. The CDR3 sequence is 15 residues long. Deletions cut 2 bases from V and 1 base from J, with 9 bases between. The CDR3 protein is CASSLLAGSNQPQHF. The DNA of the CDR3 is TGTGCCAGCAGTTTATTGGCAGGGAGCAATCAGCCCCAGCATTTT.

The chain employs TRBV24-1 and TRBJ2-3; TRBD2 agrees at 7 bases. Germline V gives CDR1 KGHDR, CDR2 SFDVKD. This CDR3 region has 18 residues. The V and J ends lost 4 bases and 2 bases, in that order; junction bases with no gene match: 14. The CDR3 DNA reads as TGTGCCACCAGTGACCCCGCCCGACGCGGGAGATTCACAGATACGCAGTATTTT. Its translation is CATSDPARRGRFTDTQYF.

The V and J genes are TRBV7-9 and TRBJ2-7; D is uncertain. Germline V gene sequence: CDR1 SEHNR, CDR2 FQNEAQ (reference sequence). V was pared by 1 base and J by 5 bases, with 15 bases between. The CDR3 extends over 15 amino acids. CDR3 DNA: TGTGCCAGCAGCTTAGTCGGGCATCTGTCCCACGAGCAGTACTTC. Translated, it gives CASSLVGHLSHEQYF.

This chain's CDR3 is CASSLAGSGTGVEKLFF. The CDR3 DNA follows: TGTGCCAGCAGCTTGGCCGGATCTGGGACAGGGGTGGAAAAACTGTTTTTT. V gene TRBV5-8 combines with J gene TRBJ1-4; 10 positions match TRBD1. The ends lost 0 bases at V and 8 bases at J; junction bases unmatched: 10. Germline CDR1 SGHTS, CDR2 YDEGEE. This CDR3 is 17 amino acids long.

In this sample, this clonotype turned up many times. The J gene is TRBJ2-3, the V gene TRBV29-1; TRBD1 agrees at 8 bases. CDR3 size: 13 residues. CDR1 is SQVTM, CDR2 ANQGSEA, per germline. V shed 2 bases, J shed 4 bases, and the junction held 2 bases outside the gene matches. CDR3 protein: CSVERQGPDTQYF. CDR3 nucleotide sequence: TGCAGCGTTGAAAGACAGGGGCCAGATACGCAGTATTTT.

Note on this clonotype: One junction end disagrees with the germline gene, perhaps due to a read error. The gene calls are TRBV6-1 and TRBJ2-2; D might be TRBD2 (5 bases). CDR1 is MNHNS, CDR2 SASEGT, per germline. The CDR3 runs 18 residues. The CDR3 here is CASRRLTEGLMNTGELLF. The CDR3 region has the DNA TGTGCCAGCAGACGACTTACCGAGGGTTTGATGAACACCGGGGAGCTGCTTTTT.

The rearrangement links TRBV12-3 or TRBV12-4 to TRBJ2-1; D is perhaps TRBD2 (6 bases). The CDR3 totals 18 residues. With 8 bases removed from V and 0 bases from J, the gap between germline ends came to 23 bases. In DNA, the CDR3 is TGTGCCAGCGCTCAACCTCGGGGGTCATCGAGCTCCTACAATGAGCAGTTCTTC. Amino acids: CASAQPRGSSSSYNEQFF.

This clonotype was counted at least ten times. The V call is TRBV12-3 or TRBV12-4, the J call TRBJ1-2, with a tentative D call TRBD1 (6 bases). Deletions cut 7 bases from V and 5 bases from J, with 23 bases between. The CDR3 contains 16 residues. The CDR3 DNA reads TGTGCCAGCATATCGTCGAGACTTTCAGGGGTGTATGGCTACACCTTC. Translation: CASISSRLSGVYGYTF.

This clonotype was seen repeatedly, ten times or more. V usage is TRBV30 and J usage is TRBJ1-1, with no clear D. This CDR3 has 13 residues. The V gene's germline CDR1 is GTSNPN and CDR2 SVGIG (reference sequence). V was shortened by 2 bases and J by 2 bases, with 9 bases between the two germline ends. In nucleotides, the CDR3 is TGTGCCTGGAGTAGCGATTTTAACACTGAAGCTTTCTTT. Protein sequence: CAWSSDFNTEAFF.

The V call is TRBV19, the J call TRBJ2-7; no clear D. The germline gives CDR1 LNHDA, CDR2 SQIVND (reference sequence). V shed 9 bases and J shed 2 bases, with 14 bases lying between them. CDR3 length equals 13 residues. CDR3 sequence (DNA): TGTGCCAGCAGTCCATCGGCACCCTACGAGCAGTACTTC. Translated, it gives CASSPSAPYEQYF. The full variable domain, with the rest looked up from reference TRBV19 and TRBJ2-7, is DGGITQSPKYLFRKEGQNVTLSCEQNLNHDAMYWYRQDPGQGLRLIYYSQIVNDFQKGDIAEGYSVSREKKESFPLTVTSAQKNPTAFYLCASSPSAPYEQYFGPGTRLTVT.

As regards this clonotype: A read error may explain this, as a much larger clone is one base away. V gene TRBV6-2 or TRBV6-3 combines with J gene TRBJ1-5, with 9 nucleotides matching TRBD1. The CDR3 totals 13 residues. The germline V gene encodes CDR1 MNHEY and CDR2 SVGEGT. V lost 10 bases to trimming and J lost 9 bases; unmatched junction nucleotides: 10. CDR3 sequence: CATRDRDLRPQHF. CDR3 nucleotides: TGTGCCACCCGGGACAGGGACCTTCGGCCCCAGCATTTT.

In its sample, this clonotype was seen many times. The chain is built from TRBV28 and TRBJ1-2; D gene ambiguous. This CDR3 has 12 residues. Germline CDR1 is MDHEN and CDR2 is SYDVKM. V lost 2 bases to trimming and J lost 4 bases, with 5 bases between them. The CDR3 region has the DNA TGTGCCAGCAGTTTAAAATCCTATGGCTACACCTTC. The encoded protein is CASSLKSYGYTF.

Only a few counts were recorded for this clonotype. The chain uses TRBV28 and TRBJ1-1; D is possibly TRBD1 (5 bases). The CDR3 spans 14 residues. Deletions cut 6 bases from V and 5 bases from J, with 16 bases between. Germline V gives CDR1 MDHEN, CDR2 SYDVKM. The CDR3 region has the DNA TGTGCCAGCAGCATTTTGGGGCCTGAAACTGAAGCTTTCTTT. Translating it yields CASSILGPETEAFF.

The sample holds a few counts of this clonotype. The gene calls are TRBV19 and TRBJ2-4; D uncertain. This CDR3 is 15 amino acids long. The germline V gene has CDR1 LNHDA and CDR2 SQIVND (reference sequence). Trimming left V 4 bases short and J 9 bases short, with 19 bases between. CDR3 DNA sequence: TGTGCCAGTAGTACGTCTGCGAACGATTGGGGCATTCAGTACTTC. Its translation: CASSTSANDWGIQYF.

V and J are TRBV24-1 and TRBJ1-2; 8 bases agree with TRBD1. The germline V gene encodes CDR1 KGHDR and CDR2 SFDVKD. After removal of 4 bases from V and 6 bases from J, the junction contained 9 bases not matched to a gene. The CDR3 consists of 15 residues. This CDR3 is CATSDPRTGKDGYTF. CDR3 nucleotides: TGTGCCACCAGTGACCCCAGGACAGGGAAAGATGGCTACACCTTC.

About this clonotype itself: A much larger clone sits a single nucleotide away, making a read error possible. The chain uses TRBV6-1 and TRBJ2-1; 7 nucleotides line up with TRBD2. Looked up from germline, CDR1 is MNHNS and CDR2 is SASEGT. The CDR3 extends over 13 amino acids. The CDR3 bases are TGTGCCTGCAGACTGACTAGCCGCAATGAGCAGTTCTTC. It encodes CACRLTSRNEQFF.

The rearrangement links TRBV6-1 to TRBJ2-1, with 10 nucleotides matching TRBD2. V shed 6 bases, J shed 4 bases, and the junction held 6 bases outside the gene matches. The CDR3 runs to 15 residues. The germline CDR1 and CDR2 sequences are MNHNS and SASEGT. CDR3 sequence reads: CASRAGLAVYNEQFF. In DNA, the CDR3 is TGTGCCAGCAGGGCCGGACTAGCGGTGTACAATGAGCAGTTCTTC.

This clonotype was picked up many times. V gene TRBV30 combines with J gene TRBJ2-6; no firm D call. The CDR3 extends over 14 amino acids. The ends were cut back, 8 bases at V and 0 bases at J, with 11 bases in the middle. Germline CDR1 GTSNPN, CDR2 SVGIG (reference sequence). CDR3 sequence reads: CAGRRISGANVLTF. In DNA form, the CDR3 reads TGTGCCGGGCGAAGGATCTCTGGGGCCAACGTCCTGACTTTC.

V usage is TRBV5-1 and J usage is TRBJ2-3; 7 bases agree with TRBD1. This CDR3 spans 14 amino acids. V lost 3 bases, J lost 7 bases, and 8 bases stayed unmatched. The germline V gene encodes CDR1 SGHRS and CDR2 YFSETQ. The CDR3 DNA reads TGCGCCAGCAGCTATGGGACAGCCTCGAATACGCAGTATTTT. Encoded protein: CASSYGTASNTQYF.

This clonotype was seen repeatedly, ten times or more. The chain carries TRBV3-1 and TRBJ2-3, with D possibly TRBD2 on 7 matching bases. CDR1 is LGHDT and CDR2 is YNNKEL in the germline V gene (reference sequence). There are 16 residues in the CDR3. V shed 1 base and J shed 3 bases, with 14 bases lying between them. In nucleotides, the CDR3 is TGTGCCAGCAGCCAAGGGTCGGGGGGCAGGACAGATACGCAGTATTTT. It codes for CASSQGSGGRTDTQYF.

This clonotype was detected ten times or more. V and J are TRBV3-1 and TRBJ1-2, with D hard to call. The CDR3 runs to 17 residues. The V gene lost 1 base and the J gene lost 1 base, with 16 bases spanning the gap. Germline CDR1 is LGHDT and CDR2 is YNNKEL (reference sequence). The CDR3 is CASSQGRVTRFNYGYTF. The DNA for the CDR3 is TGTGCCAGCAGCCAAGGGAGAGTGACACGGTTTAACTATGGCTACACCTTC.

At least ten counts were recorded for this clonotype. DNA of the CDR3: TGTGCCATCACCGGAGACAGGGACAATCAGCCCCAGCATTTT. Translated, it gives CAITGDRDNQPQHF. J is TRBJ1-5 and V is TRBV10-3; 7 bases map to TRBD1. This CDR3 is built from 14 residues. Germline CDR1 and CDR2: ENHRY and SYGVKD. V trimming: 7 bases; J trimming: 3 bases; junction bases outside the gene matches: 6.